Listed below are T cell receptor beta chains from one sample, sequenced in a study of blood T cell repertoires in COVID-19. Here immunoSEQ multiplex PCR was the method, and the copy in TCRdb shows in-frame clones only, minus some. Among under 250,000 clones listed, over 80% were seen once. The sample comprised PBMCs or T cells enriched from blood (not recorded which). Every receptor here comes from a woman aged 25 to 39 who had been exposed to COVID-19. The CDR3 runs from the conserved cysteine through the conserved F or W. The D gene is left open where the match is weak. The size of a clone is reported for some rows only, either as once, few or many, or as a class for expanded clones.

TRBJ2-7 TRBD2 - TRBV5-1 CASGTGTSGSYEQYF TGCGCCAGCGGGACCGGGACTAGCGGGAGTTACGAGCAGTACTTC
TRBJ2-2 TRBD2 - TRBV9 CASSVGLAGETGELFF TGTGCCAGCAGCGTAGGACTAGCGGGAGAAACCGGGGAGCTGTTTTTT
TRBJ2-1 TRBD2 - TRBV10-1 CASSEVAAGGNEQFF TGCGCCAGCAGCGAAGTAGCGGCGGGGGGCAATGAGCAGTTCTTC
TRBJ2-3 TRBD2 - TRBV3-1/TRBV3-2 CASRAGATDTQYF TGTGCCAGCAGAGCGGGAGCCACAGATACGCAGTATTTT
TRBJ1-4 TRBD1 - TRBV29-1 CSVRTGGLDEKLFF TGCAGCGTTAGGACAGGGGGCCTGGATGAAAAACTGTTTTTT
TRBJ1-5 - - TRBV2 CASSGTENQPQHF TGTGCCAGCAGTGGGACAGAAAATCAGCCCCAGCATTTT
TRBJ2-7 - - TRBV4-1 CASSEGAESYYEQYF TGCGCCAGCAGCGAAGGGGCAGAAAGTTACTACGAGCAGTACTTC
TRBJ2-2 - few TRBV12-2 CASRLLTGELFF TGTGCAAGTCGCTTACTAACCGGGGAGCTGTTTTTT
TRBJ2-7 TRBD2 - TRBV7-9 CASSLGGRARPEQYF TGTGCCAGCAGCTTAGGCGGGAGGGCCCGTCCCGAGCAGTACTTC
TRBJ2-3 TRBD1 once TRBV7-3 CASSLSGQGSDTQYF TGTGCCAGCAGCTTATCGGGACAGGGGTCAGATACGCAGTATTTT
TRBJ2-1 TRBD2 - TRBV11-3 CASSMGLAGGGEQFF TGTGCCAGCAGCATGGGACTAGCGGGAGGTGGTGAGCAGTTCTTC
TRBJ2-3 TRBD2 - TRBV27 CASSPLAGVNTQYF TGTGCCAGCAGCCCACTAGCGGGAGTGAATACGCAGTATTTT
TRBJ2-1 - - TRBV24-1 CATSARASSYNEQFF TGTGCCACCAGTGCCAGGGCGAGCTCCTACAATGAGCAGTTCTTC
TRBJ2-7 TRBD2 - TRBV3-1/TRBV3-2 CASSQMRLAGAYEQYF TGTGCCAGCAGCCAAATGAGACTAGCGGGGGCCTACGAGCAGTACTTC
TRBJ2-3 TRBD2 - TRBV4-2 CASSPRLGGSVDTQYF TGTGCCAGCAGCCCCCGCCTCGGCGGGAGTGTAGATACGCAGTATTTT
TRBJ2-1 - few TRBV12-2 CASRAGTSSNEQFF TGTGCAAGTCGCGCCGGAACTAGCAGCAATGAGCAGTTCTTC
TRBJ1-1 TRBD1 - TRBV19 CASSPTGAMRGTEAFF TGTGCCAGTAGTCCCACAGGGGCAATGAGAGGGACTGAAGCTTTCTTT
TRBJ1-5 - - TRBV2 CASSEIGGGGNQPQHF TGTGCCAGCAGTGAAATTGGAGGGGGGGGCAATCAGCCCCAGCATTTT
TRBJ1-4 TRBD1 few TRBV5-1 CASSTGQPGTNEKLFF TGCGCCAGCAGCACGGGACAGCCTGGGACTAATGAAAAACTGTTTTTT
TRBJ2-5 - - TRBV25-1 CASSVQGVETQYF TGTGCCAGCAGTGTTCAGGGTGTGGAGACCCAGTACTTC
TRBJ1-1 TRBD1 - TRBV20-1 CSASSYRGAFF TGCAGTGCTAGCTCGTACAGGGGCGCTTTCTTT
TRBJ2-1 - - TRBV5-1 CASSARWGRGPGSQYNEQFF TGCGCCAGCAGCGCGCGGTGGGGTAGGGGGCCCGGGAGTCAATACAATGAGCAGTTCTTC
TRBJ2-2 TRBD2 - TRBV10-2 CASRGLVTGELFF TGCGCCAGCAGAGGACTAGTGACCGGGGAGCTGTTTTTT
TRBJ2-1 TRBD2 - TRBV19 CASSITNPSGRVYNEQFF TGTGCCAGTAGTATAACCAACCCTAGCGGGAGAGTGTACAATGAGCAGTTCTTC
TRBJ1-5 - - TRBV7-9 CASSLVRGGNQPQHF TGTGCCAGCAGCTTGGTTCGGGGGGGAAATCAGCCCCAGCATTTT
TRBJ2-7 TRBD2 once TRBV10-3 CAISEGGRASGRSDEQYF TGTGCCATCAGTGAAGGGGGTAGGGCTAGCGGGAGATCGGACGAGCAGTACTTC
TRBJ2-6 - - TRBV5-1 CASSLGETSGANVLTF TGCGCCAGCAGCTTGGGCGAAACCTCTGGGGCCAACGTCCTGACTTTC
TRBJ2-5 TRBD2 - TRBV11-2 CASSLRTSGKQETQYF TGTGCCAGCAGCTTGCGGACTAGCGGGAAACAAGAGACCCAGTACTTC
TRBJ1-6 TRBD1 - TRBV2 CASGTQGARSPLHF TGTGCCAGCGGAACACAGGGGGCAAGGTCACCCCTCCACTTT
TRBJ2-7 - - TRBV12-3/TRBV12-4 CASSSRQGYEQYF TGTGCCAGCAGTTCAAGGCAGGGCTACGAGCAGTACTTC
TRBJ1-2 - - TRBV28 CASSLYTSGGYTF TGTGCCAGCAGTTTATACACAAGTGGTGGCTACACCTTC
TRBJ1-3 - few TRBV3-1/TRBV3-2 CASSQITSGYGNTIYF TGTGCCAGCAGTCAAATAACCTCGGGGTACGGAAACACCATATATTTT
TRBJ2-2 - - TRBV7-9 CASSQIRSGELFF TGTGCCAGCAGCCAAATCAGGTCCGGGGAGCTGTTTTTT
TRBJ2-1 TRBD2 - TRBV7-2 CASSWTSGVYNEQFF TGTGCCAGCAGCTGGACTAGCGGGGTTTACAATGAGCAGTTCTTC
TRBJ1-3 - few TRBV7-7 CASSISTGSGNTIYF TGTGCCAGCAGCATATCGACAGGATCCGGAAACACCATATATTTT
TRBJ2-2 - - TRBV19 CASSSLPGELFF TGTGCCAGTAGCTCTCTACCCGGGGAGCTGTTTTTT
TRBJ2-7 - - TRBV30 CAWKVNGRLHEQYF TGTGCCTGGAAAGTCAACGGGAGATTACACGAGCAGTACTTC
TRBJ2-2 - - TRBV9 CASSYGGTTGELFF TGTGCCAGCAGCTATGGGGGGACCACCGGGGAGCTGTTTTTT
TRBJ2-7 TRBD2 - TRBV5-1 CASSDGTSLWNEQYF TGCGCCAGCAGCGACGGGACTAGCCTTTGGAACGAGCAGTACTTC
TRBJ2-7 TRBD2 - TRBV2 CASKGLVNLGGEQYF TGTGCCAGCAAGGGACTAGTCAATCTTGGAGGCGAGCAGTACTTC
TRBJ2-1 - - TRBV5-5 CASSLAGHSYNEQFF TGTGCCAGCAGCTTGGCGGGACACTCCTACAATGAGCAGTTCTTC
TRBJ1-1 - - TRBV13 CASSLYQEAFF TGTGCCAGCAGCTTATACCAGGAAGCTTTCTTT
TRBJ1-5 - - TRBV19 CASSIGWQGKSQPQHF TGTGCCAGTAGTATAGGGTGGCAGGGGAAGTCTCAGCCCCAGCATTTT
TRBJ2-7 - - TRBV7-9 CASSFGENEQYF TGTGCCAGCAGCTTTGGGGAGAACGAGCAGTACTTC
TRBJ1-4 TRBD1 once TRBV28 CASSPLGQPNEKLFF TGTGCCAGCAGTCCCCTGGGACAGCCTAATGAAAAACTGTTTTTT
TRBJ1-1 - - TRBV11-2 CASSSRGNEAFF TGTGCCAGCAGCTCTAGGGGGAATGAAGCTTTCTTT
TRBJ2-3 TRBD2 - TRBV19 CASSMGVAGMYF TGTGCCAGTAGTATGGGAGTAGCGGGGATGTATTTT
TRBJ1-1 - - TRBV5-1 CASSRDIMNTEAFF TGCGCCAGCAGCCGGGACATCATGAACACTGAAGCTTTCTTT
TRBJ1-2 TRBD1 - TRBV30 CAWRDRVGGYTF TGTGCCTGGCGGGACAGGGTTGGTGGCTACACCTTC
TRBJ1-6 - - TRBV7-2 CASSLAGQWSPLHF TGTGCCAGCAGCTTAGCTGGACAGTGGTCACCCCTCCACTTT
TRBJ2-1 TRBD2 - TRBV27 CASQLRPGLEANEQFF TGTGCCAGCCAACTTAGACCGGGACTAGAGGCTAATGAGCAGTTCTTC
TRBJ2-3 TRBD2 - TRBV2 CAGAGGSNTDTQYF TGTGCCGGCGCTGGCGGGAGCAACACAGATACGCAGTATTTT
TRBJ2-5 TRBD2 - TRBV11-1 CASSLEGLAGETQYF TGTGCCAGCAGCTTAGAGGGACTAGCTGGAGAGACCCAGTACTTC
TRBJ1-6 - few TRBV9 CASSVDQNSPLHF TGTGCCAGCAGCGTAGATCAGAATTCACCCCTCCACTTT
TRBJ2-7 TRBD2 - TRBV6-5 CASSTLAGAFYEQYF TGTGCCAGCAGTACCCTAGCGGGAGCGTTCTACGAGCAGTACTTC